The 16 T cell receptor beta chains given below trace back to one sample, sequenced in a study of blood T cell repertoires in COVID-19 (dated by TCRdb to 2019 to 2021). The protocol used for the library was the immunoSEQ multiplex PCR assay. The table was pulled from immuneACCESS by TCRdb, which kept in-frame rearrangements only. Such tables lose some clones; where checked, under half of the loss comes from unresolved V genes, and the rest has no known cause. The sample table shows 200,000 or so clones, and more than 80% are seen once. The ten largest make up 8.5% to 12% of the sample. The sequenced sample was peripheral blood. Receptors originate from a woman older than 75 with acute or convalescent COVID-19.

The rearrangement uses TRBV7-9 and TRBJ1-2; 7 nucleotides line up with TRBD1. The CDR3 sequence is 14 residues long. J lost 6 bases, V lost 4 bases, and 8 bases had no gene match. CDR1 is SEHNR and CDR2 is FQNEAQ in the germline V gene (reference sequence). CDR3 bases: TGTGCCAGCAGCTCCCCATCCGGGACAGATGGCTACACCTTC. Amino acids: CASSSPSGTDGYTF. Supplemented by reference TRBV7-9 and TRBJ1-2, the full variable domain reads DTGVSQNPRHKITKRGQNVTFRCDPISEHNRLYWYRQTLGQGPEFLTYFQNEAQLEKSRLLSDRFSAERPKGSFSTLEIQRTEQGDSAMYLCASSSPSGTDGYTFGSGTRLTVV.

The chain combines TRBV14 with TRBJ1-1, with 7 nucleotides matching TRBD1. This CDR3 spans 12 amino acids. The V segment lost 4 bases and the J segment 10 bases; nucleotides outside the gene matches: 6. The germline V gene has CDR1 SGHDN and CDR2 FVKESK. DNA for the CDR3: TGTGCCAGCAGCCTAACAGGGGTTGGAGCTTTCTTT. This codes for CASSLTGVGAFF.

This chain links TRBV6-2 or TRBV6-3 with TRBJ1-1; unclear D gene. Deletions cut 4 bases from V and 4 bases from J, with 4 bases between. This CDR3 comprises 11 residues. CDR1 MNHEY and CDR2 SVGEGT come from the germline V gene. In DNA form, the CDR3 reads TGTGCCAGCAGTTTCAGCACTGAAGCTTTCTTT. Translated: CASSFSTEAFF.

V gene TRBV30 combines with J gene TRBJ1-6; the match to TRBD1 covers 7 bases. The CDR3 is made up of 14 amino acids. The V gene's germline CDR1 is GTSNPN and CDR2 SVGIG (reference sequence). V trimming: 4 bases; J trimming: 4 bases; junction bases outside the gene matches: 4. CDR3 in DNA: TGTGCCTGGAAGGGGACAGTGTATAATTCACCCCTCCACTTT. It yields the protein CAWKGTVYNSPLHF.

This chain uses TRBV6-5 with TRBJ1-1; D remains ambiguous. V lost 4 bases and J lost 2, with 14 bases in between. Germline CDR1 reads MNHEY; CDR2 reads SVGAGI. This CDR3 has 15 amino acids. The CDR3 reads CASSFESPGNTEAFF. In DNA form, the CDR3 reads TGTGCCAGCAGTTTTGAATCCCCTGGCAACACTGAAGCTTTCTTT.

V and J are TRBV7-9 and TRBJ2-7; 7 bases are a match to TRBD2. From germline, CDR1 is SEHNR and CDR2 FQNEAQ (reference sequence). The CDR3 runs 14 residues. V was pared by 5 bases and J by 2 bases, with 6 bases of the junction left unmatched. The CDR3 DNA sequence: TGTGCCAGCAGCCCGGGAGGTATAGCCTACGAGCAGTACTTC. Protein: CASSPGGIAYEQYF. The whole variable domain, remainder taken from reference TRBV7-9 and TRBJ2-7, is DTGVSQNPRHKITKRGQNVTFRCDPISEHNRLYWYRQTLGQGPEFLTYFQNEAQLEKSRLLSDRFSAERPKGSFSTLEIQRTEQGDSAMYLCASSPGGIAYEQYFGPGTRLTVT.

CDR3 DNA: TGTGCCAGCAGTTACGGCCTAGCGGGTTCCCTCGAGCAGTACTTC. Translated, it gives CASSYGLAGSLEQYF. V usage is TRBV6-5 and J usage is TRBJ2-7, with 8 bases fitting TRBD2. The CDR3 covers 15 residues. In germline, CDR1 is MNHEY, CDR2 SVGAGI. With 2 bases clipped from V and 6 bases from J, the junction kept 9 bases outside the gene matches.

This chain links TRBV3-1 (or the pseudogene TRBV3-2) with TRBJ2-1, with D possibly TRBD1 on 6 matching bases. CDR3 length: 18 residues. Trimming took 0 bases from V and 4 from J, leaving 19 bases between them. From germline, CDR1 is LGHDT and CDR2 YNNKEL (reference sequence). The CDR3 protein is CASSQDPKGTPLYNEQFF. The CDR3 coding sequence is TGTGCCAGCAGCCAAGATCCGAAAGGGACACCCCTTTACAATGAGCAGTTCTTC.

V is TRBV19 and J is TRBJ2-5, with 9 nucleotides matching TRBD1. The germline V gene has CDR1 LNHDA and CDR2 SQIVND (reference sequence). V shed 10 bases and J 4 bases; nucleotides not matched to a gene: 10. CDR3 length equals 14 residues. CDR3 residues: CATQGTGLRETQYF. The CDR3, as DNA: TGTGCCACCCAAGGGACAGGGCTAAGAGAGACCCAGTACTTC.

V gene TRBV2 combines with J gene TRBJ1-5; 11 nucleotides agree with TRBD1. With 3 bases clipped from V and 10 bases from J, the junction kept 14 bases outside the gene matches. The CDR3 loop spans 17 amino acids. Germline V gene lookup returns CDR1 SNHLY and CDR2 FYNNEI. The CDR3: CASSDRLRTGGVSPQHF. The CDR3 region has the DNA TGTGCCAGCAGTGACAGGCTCCGGACAGGGGGCGTTTCACCCCAGCATTTT.

This rearrangement joins TRBV6-6 to TRBJ1-1, with D uncertain. The ends were cut back, 6 bases at V and 3 bases at J, with 14 bases in the middle. The CDR3 consists of 14 residues. CDR1 MNHNY and CDR2 SVGAGI come from the germline V gene (reference sequence). CDR3 DNA: TGTGCCAGCAGCTACGGGCAGGACTACACTGAAGCTTTCTTT. Its protein product is CASSYGQDYTEAFF.

This clone was detected only a few times. V is TRBV19 and J is TRBJ2-5, with 7 bases aligning to TRBD1. The CDR3 length is 15 residues. Germline loops: CDR1 LNHDA, CDR2 SQIVND (reference sequence). J gave up 5 bases and V 0 bases, and 6 bases lay outside the gene matches. This chain's CDR3 is CASSIDRGQWETQYF. CDR3 nucleotide sequence: TGTGCCAGTAGTATAGATAGGGGGCAATGGGAGACCCAGTACTTC.

V gene TRBV21-1 combines with J gene TRBJ1-6; the D call TRBD1 from the table was never checked on the DNA. TRBV21-1 is a pseudogene segment. The CDR3 is made up of 17 amino acids. The CDR3 sequence: CASSKPPTENYNSPLHF. In DNA form, the CDR3 reads TGTGCCAGCAGCAAACCCCCGACAGAGAACTATAATTCACCCCTCCACTTT.

This clone was counted a few times. The chain has TRBV10-3 and TRBJ1-1, with 9 nucleotides matching TRBD1. The length of the CDR3 is 16 residues. Germline V gene sequence: CDR1 ENHRY, CDR2 SYGVKD. The V segment lost 3 bases and the J segment 7 bases; nucleotides outside the gene matches: 12. CDR3 DNA sequence: TGTGCCATCAGTGACGGCTTAACAGGGGGCGGCAATGAAGCTTTCTTT. Residues: CAISDGLTGGGNEAFF.

In its sample, this clone was seen a few times. The J gene is TRBJ2-2, the V gene TRBV5-1, with a possible D match to TRBD2 (5 bases). CDR3 length: 12 amino acids. V was cut by 4 bases and J by 8 bases, with 9 bases left in between. The germline V gene has CDR1 SGHRS and CDR2 YFSETQ. CDR3 nucleotide sequence: TGCGCCAGCAGCCCTAGCTATGGGGAGCTGTTTTTT. Amino acids: CASSPSYGELFF.

The chain has TRBV6-4 and TRBJ1-6; possible D gene TRBD1, 6 bases. The V gene lost 3 bases and the J gene lost 14 bases, with 14 bases spanning the gap. This CDR3 has 13 amino acids. Germline CDR1 is MRHNA and CDR2 is SNTAGT. The CDR3 loop reads CASSETQGATLHF. The CDR3 region has the DNA TGTGCCAGCAGTGAAACACAGGGTGCGACCCTCCACTTT.